The sequence of this TCR beta chain was determined in a study of CXCR3-negative and CXCR3-positive naive CD8 T cells. Across the whole study: The TRB read total, roughly 140 million, broke down to about 1.5 +/- 0.3 million reads per library. Findings of the study overall: Memory CD8+ cells showed much lower diversity, while both naive subsets displayed comparably high diversity. TCR interaction strength was inferred from TRB CDR3 physicochemistry, as CD5 matched across naive subsets. Researchers reported similar TRBV-TRBJ usage in naive CXCR3-negative and CXCR3-positive cells, though memory differed.

The method, 5' RACE with UMI labels, was used to prepare the TRB cDNA libraries. TCRdb reprocessed the 5' RACE reads, with one entry per CDR3 protein and no DNA. The table for this sample gives 45,000 to 65,000 distinct CDR3 sequences. Looked up from germline, CDR1 is LGHNA and CDR2 is YSLEER. CDR3 length equals 17 residues. Comment on this clonotype: Its specificity is not known.

The chain joins TRBV4-3 to TRBJ2-5; TCRdb picks TRBD2, but there is no DNA to check that call. Sequenced input: memory CD8+ T cells from blood. The TCR was taken from a human donor in good health. Some clones in this sample may be carry-over from other donors' samples. CDR3 region: CASSQDGGLAIQETQYF.